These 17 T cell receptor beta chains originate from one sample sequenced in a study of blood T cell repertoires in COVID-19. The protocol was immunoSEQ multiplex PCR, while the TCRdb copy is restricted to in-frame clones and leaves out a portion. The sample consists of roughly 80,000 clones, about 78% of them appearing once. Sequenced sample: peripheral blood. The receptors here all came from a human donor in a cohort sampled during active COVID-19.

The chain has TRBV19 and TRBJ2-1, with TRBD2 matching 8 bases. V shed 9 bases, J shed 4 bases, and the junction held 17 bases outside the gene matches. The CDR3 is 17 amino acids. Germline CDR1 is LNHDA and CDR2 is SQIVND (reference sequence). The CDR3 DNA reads TGTGCCAGCAATCCTACTATAGGACTAGCAGGGTACAATGAGCAGTTCTTC. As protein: CASNPTIGLAGYNEQFF.

The CDR3 spells CASSVLFRGNSGANVLTF. In DNA, the CDR3 is TGTGCCAGTAGTGTCCTCTTCAGGGGGAACTCTGGGGCCAACGTCCTGACTTTC. This chain joins TRBV19 and TRBJ2-6; TRBD1 matches at 7 bases. Germline CDR1 reads LNHDA; CDR2 reads SQIVND (reference sequence). CDR3 length: 18 amino acids. V shed 5 bases and J 0 bases; nucleotides not matched to a gene: 10.

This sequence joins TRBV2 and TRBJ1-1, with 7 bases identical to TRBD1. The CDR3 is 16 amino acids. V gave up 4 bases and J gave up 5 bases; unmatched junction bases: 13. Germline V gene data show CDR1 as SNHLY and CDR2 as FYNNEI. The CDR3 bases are TGTGCCAGCAGTGGACTCCCCGACAGGGCCGGTACTGAAGCTTTCTTT. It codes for CASSGLPDRAGTEAFF.

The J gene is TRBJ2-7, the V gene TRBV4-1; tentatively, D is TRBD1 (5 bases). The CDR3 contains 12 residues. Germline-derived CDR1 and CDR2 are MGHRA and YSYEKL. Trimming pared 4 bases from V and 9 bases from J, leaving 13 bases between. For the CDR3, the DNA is TGCGCCAGCAGCCTGCCAGGGAATTGGCAGTACTTC. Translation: CASSLPGNWQYF.

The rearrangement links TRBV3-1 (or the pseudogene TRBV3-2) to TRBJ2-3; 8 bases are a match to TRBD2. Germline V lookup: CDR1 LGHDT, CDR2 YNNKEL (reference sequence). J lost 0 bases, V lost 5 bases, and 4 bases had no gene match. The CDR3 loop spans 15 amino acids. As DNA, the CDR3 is TGTGCCAGCAGCTTGGGACTAGTAAGCACAGATACGCAGTATTTT. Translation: CASSLGLVSTDTQYF.

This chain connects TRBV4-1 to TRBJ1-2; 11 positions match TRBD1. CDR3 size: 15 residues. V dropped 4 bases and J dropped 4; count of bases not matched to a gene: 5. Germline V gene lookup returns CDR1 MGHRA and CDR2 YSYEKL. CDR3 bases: TGCGCCAGCAGCCTTTGGACAGGGGGCTGCTATGGCTACACCTTC. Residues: CASSLWTGGCYGYTF.

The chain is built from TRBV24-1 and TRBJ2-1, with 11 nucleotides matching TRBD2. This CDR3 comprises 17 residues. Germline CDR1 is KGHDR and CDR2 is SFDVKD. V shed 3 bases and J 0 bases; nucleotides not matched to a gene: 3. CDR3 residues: CATSDPTSGASYNEQFF. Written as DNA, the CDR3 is TGTGCCACCAGTGATCCGACTAGCGGGGCCTCCTACAATGAGCAGTTCTTC.

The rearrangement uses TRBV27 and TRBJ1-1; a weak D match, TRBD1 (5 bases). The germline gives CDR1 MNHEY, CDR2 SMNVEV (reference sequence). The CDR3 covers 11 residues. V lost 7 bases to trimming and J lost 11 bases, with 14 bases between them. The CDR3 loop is CASTMGRAAFF. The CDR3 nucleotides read TGTGCCAGCACAATGGGCAGGGCTGCTTTCTTT.

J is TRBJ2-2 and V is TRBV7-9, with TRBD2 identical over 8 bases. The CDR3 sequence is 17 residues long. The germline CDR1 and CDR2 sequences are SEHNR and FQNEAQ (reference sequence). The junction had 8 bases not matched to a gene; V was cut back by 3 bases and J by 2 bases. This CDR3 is CASSFGTSGLNTGELFF. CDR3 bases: TGTGCCAGCAGCTTTGGTACTAGCGGACTCAACACCGGGGAGCTGTTTTTT. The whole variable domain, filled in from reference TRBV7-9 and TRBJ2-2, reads DTGVSQNPRHKITKRGQNVTFRCDPISEHNRLYWYRQTLGQGPEFLTYFQNEAQLEKSRLLSDRFSAERPKGSFSTLEIQRTEQGDSAMYLCASSFGTSGLNTGELFFGEGSRLTVL.

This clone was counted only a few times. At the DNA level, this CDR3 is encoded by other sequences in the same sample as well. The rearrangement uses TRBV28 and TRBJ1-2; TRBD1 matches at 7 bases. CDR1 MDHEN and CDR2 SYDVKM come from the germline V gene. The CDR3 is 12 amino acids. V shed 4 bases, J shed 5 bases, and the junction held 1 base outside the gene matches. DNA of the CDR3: TGTGCCAGCAGTTACAGGGGATATGGCTACACCTTC. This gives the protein CASSYRGYGYTF.

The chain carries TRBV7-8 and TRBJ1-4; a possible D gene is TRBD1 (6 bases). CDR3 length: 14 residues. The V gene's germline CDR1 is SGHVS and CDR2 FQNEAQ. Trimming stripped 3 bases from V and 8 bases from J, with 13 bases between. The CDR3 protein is CASSFGPDSEKLFF. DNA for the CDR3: TGTGCCAGCAGCTTTGGCCCGGACAGCGAAAAACTGTTTTTT.

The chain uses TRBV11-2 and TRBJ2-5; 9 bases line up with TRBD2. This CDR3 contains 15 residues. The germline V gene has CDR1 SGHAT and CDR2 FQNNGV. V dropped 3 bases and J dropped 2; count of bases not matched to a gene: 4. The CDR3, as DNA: TGTGCCAGCAGCTTTGCCGCGGGGGGGCAAGAGACCCAGTACTTC. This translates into CASSFAAGGQETQYF.

The CDR3 sequence is CASSLGQASSPLHF. In DNA form, the CDR3 reads TGCGCCAGCAGCTTGGGGCAGGCGAGCTCACCCCTCCACTTT. The rearrangement uses TRBV5-1 and TRBJ1-6; D gene ambiguous. V was pared by 0 bases and J by 10 bases, with 11 bases between. The CDR3 length is 14 residues. The germline V gene encodes CDR1 SGHRS and CDR2 YFSETQ.

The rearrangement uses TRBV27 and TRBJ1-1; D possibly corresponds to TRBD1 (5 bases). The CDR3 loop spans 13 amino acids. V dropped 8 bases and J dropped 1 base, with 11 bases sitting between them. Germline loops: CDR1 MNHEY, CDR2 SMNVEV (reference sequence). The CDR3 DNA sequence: TGTGCCAGCCACAGGAGAGAGAACACTGAAGCTTTCTTT. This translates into CASHRRENTEAFF.

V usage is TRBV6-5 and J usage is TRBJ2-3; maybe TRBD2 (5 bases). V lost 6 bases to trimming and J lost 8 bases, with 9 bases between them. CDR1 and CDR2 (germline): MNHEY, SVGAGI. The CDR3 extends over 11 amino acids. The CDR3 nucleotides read TGTGCCAGCAGCCTAGCCGGTACGCAGTATTTT. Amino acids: CASSLAGTQYF.

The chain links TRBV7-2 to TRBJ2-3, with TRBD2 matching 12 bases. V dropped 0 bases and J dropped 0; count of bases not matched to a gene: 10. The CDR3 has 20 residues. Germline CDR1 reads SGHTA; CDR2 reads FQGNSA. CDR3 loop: CASSLAGWTSGAQSTDTQYF. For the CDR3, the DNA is TGTGCCAGCAGCTTAGCTGGTTGGACTAGCGGGGCTCAAAGCACAGATACGCAGTATTTT.

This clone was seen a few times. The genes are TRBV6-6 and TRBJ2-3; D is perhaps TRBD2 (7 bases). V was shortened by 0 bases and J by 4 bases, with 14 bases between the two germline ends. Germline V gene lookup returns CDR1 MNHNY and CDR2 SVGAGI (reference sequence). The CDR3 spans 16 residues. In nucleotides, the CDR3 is TGTGCCAGCAGTTACTCAGGGGGACTACGGGCAGATACGCAGTATTTT. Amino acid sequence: CASSYSGGLRADTQYF.